The 28 T cell receptor beta chains listed next were all sequenced from one sample in a study of T cell responses to AZD1222 COVID-19 vaccine. Libraries were prepared by immunoSEQ multiplex PCR; TCRdb keeps only in-frame clonotypes and omits some of them. The sample holds 120,000 to 150,000 clones, more than 75% seen once. Sequenced here: peripheral blood, sampled on day 0 of AZD1222 vaccination. These receptors were obtained from an adult in good health.

The J gene is TRBJ2-5, the V gene TRBV3-1 (or the pseudogene TRBV3-2); no firm D call. V lost 0 bases and J 5 bases, leaving 13 bases between the germline ends. CDR3 length: 15 residues. Per the germline V gene, CDR1 is LGHDT and CDR2 is YNNKEL (reference sequence). Here the CDR3 reads CASSQDVRPEETQYF. The CDR3 DNA follows: TGTGCCAGCAGCCAAGATGTCCGACCGGAGGAGACCCAGTACTTC.

This rearrangement joins TRBV7-6 to TRBJ2-7; tentative D call: TRBD2 (6 bases). V was trimmed by 2 bases and J by 3 bases, leaving 17 bases between them. CDR3 size: 16 residues. CDR1 is SGHVS and CDR2 is FNYEAQ in the germline V gene. This CDR3 reads CASSLRSGTLYYEQYF. CDR3 nucleotide sequence: TGTGCCAGCAGCTTAAGATCGGGGACTCTCTACTACGAGCAGTACTTC.

This CDR3 reads CASSPGQGAEETQYF. The CDR3 DNA reads TGTGCCAGCAGCCCGGGACAGGGGGCGGAGGAGACCCAGTACTTC. The rearrangement uses TRBV4-2 and TRBJ2-5; 12 nucleotides agree with TRBD1. The CDR3 spans 15 residues. The junction had 5 bases not matched to a gene; V was cut back by 4 bases and J by 5 bases. CDR1 LGHNA and CDR2 YNFKEQ come from the germline V gene.

The V gene is TRBV4-3, the J gene TRBJ2-2; perhaps TRBD2 as D (6 bases). There are 15 residues in the CDR3. V shed 5 bases and J shed 7 bases, with 17 bases lying between them. CDR1 is LGHNA, CDR2 YSLEER, per germline. The chain's CDR3 is CASSARDWLDGELFF. CDR3 DNA sequence: TGCGCCAGCAGCGCCCGGGACTGGCTGGACGGGGAGCTGTTTTTT.

The chain links TRBV19 to TRBJ1-1; D may be TRBD1 (6 bases). This CDR3 has 13 residues. The germline gives CDR1 LNHDA, CDR2 SQIVND (reference sequence). V gave up 7 bases and J gave up 5 bases, with 14 bases separating them. The CDR3 coding sequence is TGTGCCAGTACCAAATCAGGGGAAACTGAAGCTTTCTTT. Its translation is CASTKSGETEAFF.

The genes are TRBV3-1 (or the pseudogene TRBV3-2) and TRBJ2-7, with D tentatively TRBD1 or TRBD2 (5 bases each). Per germline, CDR1 LGHDT and CDR2 YNNKEL (reference sequence). The V and J ends lost 2 bases and 6 bases respectively, with 29 bases between them. The CDR3 is 19 residues long. CDR3 nucleotides: TGTGCCAGCAGCCAAAATAGAACGGGGCCGGGATACCGCCTCTGCGAGCAGTACTTC. Encoded protein: CASSQNRTGPGYRLCEQYF.

The V call is TRBV21-1, the J call TRBJ2-3; the table names TRBD1, a call not compared with the DNA. TRBV21-1 is noted as a pseudogene. The CDR3 consists of 18 residues. The DNA for the CDR3 is TGTGCCAGCAGCAAGGGGGCCCGGCGGGCAGCTAGCACAGATACGCAGTATTTT. Translation: CASSKGARRAASTDTQYF.

This clone was seen only once. V is TRBV27 and J is TRBJ1-2; 7 bases match TRBD1. V shed 5 bases and J 5 bases; nucleotides not matched to a gene: 8. This CDR3 is 14 amino acids long. Germline values: CDR1 MNHEY, CDR2 SMNVEV (reference sequence). The CDR3 DNA reads as TGTGCCAGCAGTCCAGCCGGGACAGCATATGGCTACACCTTC. Amino acids: CASSPAGTAYGYTF.

The chain recombines TRBV3-1 (or the pseudogene TRBV3-2) with TRBJ2-2; D is unclear. The CDR3 has 15 residues. The ends were cut back, 2 bases at V and 1 base at J, with 8 bases in the middle. Germline CDR1 is LGHDT and CDR2 is YNNKEL (reference sequence). CDR3 residues: CASSQRAVNTGELFF. The CDR3 nucleotides are TGTGCCAGCAGCCAAAGGGCCGTGAACACCGGGGAGCTGTTTTTT.

The rearrangement joins TRBV11-2 to TRBJ1-5; possibly TRBD1 for D (6 bases). The CDR3 has 14 amino acids. The germline gives CDR1 SGHAT, CDR2 FQNNGV. Trimming stripped 5 bases from V and 7 bases from J, with 15 bases between. The CDR3 region is CASSPGDSRQPQHF. CDR3 nucleotide sequence: TGTGCCAGCAGCCCAGGGGATAGTAGGCAGCCCCAGCATTTT.

This CDR3 is CASSPGGGANEQYF. In DNA form, the CDR3 reads TGTGCCAGCAGCCCCGGAGGGGGGGCTAACGAGCAGTACTTC. The chain is built from TRBV5-4 and TRBJ2-7; tentatively, D is TRBD2 (7 bases). CDR3 length equals 14 residues. Germline values: CDR1 SGHNT, CDR2 YYREEE (reference sequence). Trimming stripped 4 bases from V and 5 bases from J, with 16 bases between.

This chain uses TRBV9 with TRBJ1-3; D unresolved. The V and J ends lost 3 bases and 0 bases respectively, with 16 bases between them. The CDR3 covers 17 residues. Germline V lookup: CDR1 SGDLS, CDR2 YYNGEE. The chain's CDR3 is CASSEGLAASSGNTIYF. The DNA for the CDR3 is TGTGCCAGCAGCGAGGGCCTGGCCGCCTCCTCTGGAAACACCATATATTTT.

The chain links TRBV7-8 to TRBJ2-1; 12 nucleotides align to TRBD2. Germline CDR1 reads SGHVS; CDR2 reads FQNEAQ. The junction had 5 bases not matched to a gene; V was cut back by 5 bases and J by 9 bases. This CDR3 contains 14 residues. CDR3 amino acids: CASSLRLAGVEQFF. The CDR3 bases are TGTGCCAGCAGCCTAAGACTAGCGGGAGTTGAGCAGTTCTTC.

The genes are TRBV7-2 and TRBJ1-2, with TRBD1 matching 10 bases. This CDR3 spans 16 amino acids. CDR1 and CDR2 (germline): SGHTA, FQGNSA. V shed 4 bases, J shed 7 bases, and the junction held 12 bases outside the gene matches. The CDR3 DNA follows: TGTGCCAGCAGCTCAGGTGGCCCAGGGACAGGGGTTGGCTACACCTTC. It encodes CASSSGGPGTGVGYTF.

The chain is built from TRBV4-1 and TRBJ2-2; no firm D call. The CDR3 is 16 residues long. The V end was cut by 3 bases, the J end by 3 bases, with 14 bases between. Germline V gene lookup returns CDR1 MGHRA and CDR2 YSYEKL. The CDR3 DNA follows: TGCGCCAGCAGCCATCCCAGGTCCGAATACACCGGGGAGCTGTTTTTT. The encoded protein is CASSHPRSEYTGELFF.

V gene TRBV27 combines with J gene TRBJ1-5; D is unresolved. V lost 4 bases and J lost 0, with 7 bases in between. The CDR3 spans 14 residues. Looked up from germline, CDR1 is MNHEY and CDR2 is SMNVEV (reference sequence). The CDR3 DNA sequence: TGTGCCAGCAGTTGGGATTATAGCAATCAGCCCCAGCATTTT. Its translation is CASSWDYSNQPQHF.

Here the CDR3 DNA reads TGTGCCAGCAGCTCCTCGGGGGGGAAAGCTTTCTTT. It encodes CASSSSGGKAFF. This chain joins TRBV7-3 and TRBJ1-1, with D possibly TRBD1 on 5 matching bases. Germline CDR1 and CDR2: SGHTA and FQGTGA. The CDR3 is 12 residues long. The V end lost 4 bases, the J end lost 9 bases, and 12 bases lay between the germline ends.

This clone occurred a few times. This chain uses TRBV5-4 with TRBJ2-7; TRBD2 matches 9 bases. J was trimmed by 1 base and V by 1 base; bases with no gene match: 0. The CDR3 is 14 residues long. Germline V lookup: CDR1 SGHNT, CDR2 YYREEE (reference sequence). CDR3 coding DNA: TGTGCCAGCAGCTTGACTAGCGGGTCCTACGAGCAGTACTTC. This codes for CASSLTSGSYEQYF.

The chain combines TRBV12-3 or TRBV12-4 with TRBJ1-1; TRBD1 matches at 8 bases. The CDR3 runs to 13 residues. The V segment lost 3 bases and the J segment 7 bases; nucleotides outside the gene matches: 4. CDR3 bases: TGTGCCAGCAGTTTGGGACAGGCAATTGAAGCTTTCTTT. The encoded protein is CASSLGQAIEAFF.

This sequence joins TRBV5-1 and TRBJ2-3; D remains unclear. Deletions cut 0 bases from V and 2 bases from J, with 7 bases between. Germline loops: CDR1 SGHRS, CDR2 YFSETQ. The CDR3 is made up of 14 amino acids. The CDR3 protein is CASSLDGYTDTQYF. In nucleotides, the CDR3 is TGCGCCAGCAGCTTGGATGGATACACAGATACGCAGTATTTT.

This chain links TRBV9 with TRBJ2-3; a possible D gene is TRBD1 (5 bases). Trimming removed 3 bases from V and 7 bases from J, with 12 bases in between. The CDR3 sequence is 13 residues long. Germline CDR1 is SGDLS and CDR2 is YYNGEE. CDR3 nucleotide sequence: TGTGCCAGCAGCGCCCCACAGGACCATACGCAGTATTTT. This gives the protein CASSAPQDHTQYF. The complete variable domain, with remaining parts taken from reference TRBV9 and TRBJ2-3, reads DSGVTQTPKHLITATGQRVTLRCSPRSGDLSVYWYQQSLDQGLQFLIQYYNGEERAKGNILERFSAQQFPDLHSELNLSSLELGDSALYFCASSAPQDHTQYFGPGTRLTVL.

The genes are TRBV10-2 and TRBJ2-7; TRBD1 or TRBD2 may be the D gene (6 bases each). The V gene lost 3 bases and the J gene lost 6 bases, with 9 bases spanning the gap. Germline lookup yields CDR1 WSHSY and CDR2 SAAADI. The CDR3 consists of 12 residues. CDR3 region: CASSDWGAEQYF. In nucleotides, the CDR3 is TGCGCCAGCAGTGATTGGGGGGCCGAGCAGTACTTC.

This rearrangement joins TRBV5-8 to TRBJ1-1; D may be TRBD1 (6 bases). V lost 3 bases to trimming and J lost 1 base, with 13 bases between them. The germline CDR1 and CDR2 sequences are SGHTS and YDEGEE. The CDR3 loop spans 15 amino acids. The CDR3 sequence: CASSYQLGGNTEAFF. Here the CDR3 DNA reads TGTGCCAGCAGCTACCAATTAGGGGGGAACACTGAAGCTTTCTTT.

The chain joins TRBV24-1 to TRBJ2-5; 9 nucleotides line up with TRBD1. Losses at the gene ends were 4 bases for V and 5 bases for J; bases not matched to a gene: 7. Per germline, CDR1 KGHDR and CDR2 SFDVKD. This CDR3 is 15 amino acids long. The CDR3 spells CATSDRDRVGETQYF. CDR3 DNA sequence: TGTGCCACCAGTGACCGGGACAGGGTGGGGGAGACCCAGTACTTC.

V is TRBV9 and J is TRBJ2-3; D tentatively reads TRBD1 or TRBD2 (5 bases each). The CDR3 has 16 residues. With 5 bases removed from V and 5 bases from J, the gap between germline ends came to 21 bases. CDR1 SGDLS and CDR2 YYNGEE come from the germline V gene. CDR3 nucleotides: TGTGCCAGCAGTGTTACCGGGACCCCGCGCATAGATACGCAGTATTTT. This gives the protein CASSVTGTPRIDTQYF.

The J gene is TRBJ2-1, the V gene TRBV29-1, with 9 bases aligning to TRBD2. The junction had 11 bases not matched to a gene; V was cut back by 7 bases and J by 4 bases. Germline-derived CDR1 and CDR2 are SQVTM and ANQGSEA. The length of the CDR3 is 15 residues. The CDR3 sequence is CSADLGSGGYNEQFF. The DNA for the CDR3 is TGCAGCGCCGACCTGGGCAGCGGGGGGTACAATGAGCAGTTCTTC.

This chain joins TRBV7-9 and TRBJ2-5, with a possible D match to TRBD2 (6 bases). The CDR3 loop spans 15 amino acids. The germline V and J ends were trimmed by 1 base and 5 bases, with 14 bases remaining between them. The germline gives CDR1 SEHNR, CDR2 FQNEAQ (reference sequence). The CDR3: CASSLDGSGVETQYF. The CDR3 coding sequence is TGTGCCAGCAGCTTAGACGGATCGGGGGTTGAGACCCAGTACTTC.

The V call is TRBV4-2, the J call TRBJ2-7; tentatively, D is TRBD1 or TRBD2 (5 bases each). This CDR3 is built from 14 residues. Deletions cut 2 bases from V and 5 bases from J, with 13 bases between. Germline values: CDR1 LGHNA, CDR2 YNFKEQ. The CDR3 bases are TGTGCCAGCAGCCAACCCGGGACCAGCCACGAGCAGTACTTC. Translation: CASSQPGTSHEQYF.